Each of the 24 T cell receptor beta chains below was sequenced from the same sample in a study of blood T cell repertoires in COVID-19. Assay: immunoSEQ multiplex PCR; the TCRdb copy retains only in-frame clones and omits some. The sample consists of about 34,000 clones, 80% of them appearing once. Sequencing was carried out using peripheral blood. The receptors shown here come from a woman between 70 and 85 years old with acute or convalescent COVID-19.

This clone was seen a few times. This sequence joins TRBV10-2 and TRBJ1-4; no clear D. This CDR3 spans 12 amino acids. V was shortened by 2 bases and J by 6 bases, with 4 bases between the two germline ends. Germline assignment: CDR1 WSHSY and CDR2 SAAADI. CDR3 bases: TGCGCCAGCAGTGAGGAGGATGAAAAACTGTTTTTT. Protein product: CASSEEDEKLFF.

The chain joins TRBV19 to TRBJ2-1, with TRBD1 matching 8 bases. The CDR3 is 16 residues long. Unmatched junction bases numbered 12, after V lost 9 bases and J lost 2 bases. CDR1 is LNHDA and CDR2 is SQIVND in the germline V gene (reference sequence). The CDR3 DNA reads TGTGCCAGCACTACCGAAAGGACAGGGCCCTACAATGAGCAGTTCTTC. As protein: CASTTERTGPYNEQFF.

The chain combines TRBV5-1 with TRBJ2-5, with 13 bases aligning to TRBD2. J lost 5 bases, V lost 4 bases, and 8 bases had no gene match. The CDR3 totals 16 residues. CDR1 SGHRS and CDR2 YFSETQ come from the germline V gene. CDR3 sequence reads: CASSLTGTSGEETQYF. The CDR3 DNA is TGCGCCAGCAGCCTAACCGGGACTAGCGGGGAGGAGACCCAGTACTTC.

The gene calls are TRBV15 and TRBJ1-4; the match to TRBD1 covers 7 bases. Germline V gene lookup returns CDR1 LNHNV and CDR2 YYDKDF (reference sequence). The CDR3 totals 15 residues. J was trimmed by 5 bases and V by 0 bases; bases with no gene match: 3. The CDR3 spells CATSRDEDRNEKLFF. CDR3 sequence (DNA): TGTGCCACCAGCAGAGACGAGGACAGGAATGAAAAACTGTTTTTT. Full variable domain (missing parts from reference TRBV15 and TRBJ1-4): DAMVIQNPRYQVTQFGKPVTLSCSQTLNHNVMYWYQQKSSQAPKLLFHYYDKDFNNEADTPDNFQSRRPNTSFCFLDIRSPGLGDTAMYLCATSRDEDRNEKLFFGSGTQLSVL.

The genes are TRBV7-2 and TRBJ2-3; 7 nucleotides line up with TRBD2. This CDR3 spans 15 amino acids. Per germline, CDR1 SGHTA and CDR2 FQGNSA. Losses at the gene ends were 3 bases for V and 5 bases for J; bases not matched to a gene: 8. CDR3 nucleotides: TGTGCCAGCAGCTTCACAGCGGGGCAGGGAGATACGCAGTATTTT. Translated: CASSFTAGQGDTQYF.

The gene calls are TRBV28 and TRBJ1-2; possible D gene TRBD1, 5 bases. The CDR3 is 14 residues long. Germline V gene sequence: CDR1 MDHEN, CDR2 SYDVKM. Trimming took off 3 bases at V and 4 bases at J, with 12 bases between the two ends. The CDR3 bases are TGTGCCAGCAGTTTGTCAGGGCCGGGCTATGGCTACACCTTC. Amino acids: CASSLSGPGYGYTF.

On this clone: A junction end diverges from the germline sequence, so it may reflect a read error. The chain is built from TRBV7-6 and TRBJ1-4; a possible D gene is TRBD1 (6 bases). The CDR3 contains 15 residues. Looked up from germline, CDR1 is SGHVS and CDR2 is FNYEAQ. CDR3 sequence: CASSSTGIPKEKLFF. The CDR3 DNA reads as TGTGCCAGCAGCTCAACAGGGATCCCTAAAGAAAAACTGTTTTTT.

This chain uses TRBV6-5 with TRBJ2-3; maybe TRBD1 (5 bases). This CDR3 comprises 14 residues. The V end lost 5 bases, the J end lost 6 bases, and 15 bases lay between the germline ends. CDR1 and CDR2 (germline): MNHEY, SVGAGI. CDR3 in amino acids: CASSQDILGDTQYF. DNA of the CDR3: TGTGCCAGCAGTCAGGACATCCTCGGGGATACGCAGTATTTT.

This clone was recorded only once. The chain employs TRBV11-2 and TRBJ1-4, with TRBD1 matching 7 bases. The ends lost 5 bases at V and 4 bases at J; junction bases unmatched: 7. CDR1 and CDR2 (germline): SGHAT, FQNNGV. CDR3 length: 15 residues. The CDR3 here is CASSLTGTVNEKLFF. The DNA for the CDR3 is TGTGCCAGCAGCCTTACCGGGACAGTTAATGAAAAACTGTTTTTT.

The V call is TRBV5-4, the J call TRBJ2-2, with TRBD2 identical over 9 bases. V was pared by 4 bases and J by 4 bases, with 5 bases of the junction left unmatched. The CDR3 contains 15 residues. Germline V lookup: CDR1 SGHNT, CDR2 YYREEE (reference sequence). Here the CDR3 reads CASSPTSGGTGELFF. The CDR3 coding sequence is TGTGCCAGCAGCCCGACTAGCGGTGGCACCGGGGAGCTGTTTTTT.

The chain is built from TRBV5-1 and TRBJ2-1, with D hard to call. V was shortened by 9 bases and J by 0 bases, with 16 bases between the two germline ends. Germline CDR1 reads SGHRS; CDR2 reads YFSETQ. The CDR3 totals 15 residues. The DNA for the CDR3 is TGCGCCACCCGAGAATACTTCGGCTCCTACAATGAGCAGTTCTTC. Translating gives CATREYFGSYNEQFF.

The CDR3 coding sequence is TGTGCCAGCAGTGGAACGGGACAGGAGGCGGATGGCTACACCTTC. It specifies CASSGTGQEADGYTF. V and J are TRBV28 and TRBJ1-2; 8 positions agree with TRBD1. The J segment lost 6 bases and the V segment lost 5 bases, leaving 11 bases of the junction unmatched. Germline CDR1 MDHEN, CDR2 SYDVKM. The CDR3 sequence is 15 residues long.

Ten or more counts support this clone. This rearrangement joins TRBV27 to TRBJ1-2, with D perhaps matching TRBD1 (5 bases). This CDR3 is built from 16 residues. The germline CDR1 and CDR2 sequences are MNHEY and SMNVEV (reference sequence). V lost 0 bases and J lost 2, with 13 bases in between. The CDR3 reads CASSLSLSTANYGYTF. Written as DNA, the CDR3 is TGTGCCAGCAGTTTATCCCTTTCGACAGCAAACTATGGCTACACCTTC.

In DNA, the CDR3 is TGTGCCAGCTCACCAAGTGGCATACTATACGAGCAGTACTTC. Amino acid sequence: CASSPSGILYEQYF. The chain carries TRBV18 and TRBJ2-7, with D uncertain. V was clipped by 2 bases and J by 4 bases, with 12 bases between them. The CDR3 covers 14 residues. Germline CDR1 and CDR2: KGHSH and LQKENI.

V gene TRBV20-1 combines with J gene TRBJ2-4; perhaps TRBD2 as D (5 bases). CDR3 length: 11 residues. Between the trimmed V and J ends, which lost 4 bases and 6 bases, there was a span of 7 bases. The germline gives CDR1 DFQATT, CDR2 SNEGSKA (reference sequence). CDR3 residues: CSAKDLNIQYF. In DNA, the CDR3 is TGCAGTGCTAAGGACTTAAACATTCAGTACTTC.

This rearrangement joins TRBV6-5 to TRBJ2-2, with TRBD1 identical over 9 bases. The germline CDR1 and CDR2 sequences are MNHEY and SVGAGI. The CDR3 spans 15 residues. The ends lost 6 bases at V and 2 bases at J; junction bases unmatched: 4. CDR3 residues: CASRGQGLNTGELFF. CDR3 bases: TGTGCCAGCAGGGGACAGGGATTAAACACCGGGGAGCTGTTTTTT.

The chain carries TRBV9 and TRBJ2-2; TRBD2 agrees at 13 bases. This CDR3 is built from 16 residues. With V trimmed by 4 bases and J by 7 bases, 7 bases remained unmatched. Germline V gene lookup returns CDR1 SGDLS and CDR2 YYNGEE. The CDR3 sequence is CASSPGTSGDDGELFF. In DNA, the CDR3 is TGTGCCAGCAGCCCCGGGACTAGCGGGGATGACGGGGAGCTGTTTTTT.

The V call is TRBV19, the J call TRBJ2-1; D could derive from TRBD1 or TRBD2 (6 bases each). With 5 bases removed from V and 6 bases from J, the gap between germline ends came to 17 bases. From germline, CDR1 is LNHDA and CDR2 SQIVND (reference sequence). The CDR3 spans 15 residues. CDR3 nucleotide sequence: TGTGCCAGTAGTGTAGGGGGACTTTCCCCCAATGAGCAGTTCTTC. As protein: CASSVGGLSPNEQFF.

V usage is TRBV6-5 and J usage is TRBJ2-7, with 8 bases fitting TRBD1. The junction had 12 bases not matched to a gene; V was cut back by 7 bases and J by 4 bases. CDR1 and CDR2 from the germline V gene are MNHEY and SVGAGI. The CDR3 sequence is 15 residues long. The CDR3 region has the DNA TGTGCCAGCAAAATAGGGGGGCAGGGGGCTTACGAGCAGTACTTC. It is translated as CASKIGGQGAYEQYF.

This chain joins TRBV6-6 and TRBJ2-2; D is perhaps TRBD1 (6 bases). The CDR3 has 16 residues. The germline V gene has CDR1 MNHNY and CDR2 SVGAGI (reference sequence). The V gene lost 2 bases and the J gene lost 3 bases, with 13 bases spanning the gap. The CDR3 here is CASSYIMGADTGELFF. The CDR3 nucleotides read TGTGCCAGCAGTTACATTATGGGGGCGGACACCGGGGAGCTGTTTTTT.

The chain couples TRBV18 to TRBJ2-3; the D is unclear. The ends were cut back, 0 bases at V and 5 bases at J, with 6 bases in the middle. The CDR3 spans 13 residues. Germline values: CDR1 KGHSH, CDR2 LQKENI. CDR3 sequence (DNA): TGTGCCAGCTCACCACCTTCCGTAGATACGCAGTATTTT. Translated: CASSPPSVDTQYF.

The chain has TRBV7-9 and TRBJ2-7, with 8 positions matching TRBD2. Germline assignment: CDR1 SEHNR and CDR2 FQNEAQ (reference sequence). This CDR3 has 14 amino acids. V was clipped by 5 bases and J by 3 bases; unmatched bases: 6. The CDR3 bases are TGTGCCAGCAGCCGGGAGGGACACCACTACGAGCAGTACTTC. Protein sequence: CASSREGHHYEQYF.

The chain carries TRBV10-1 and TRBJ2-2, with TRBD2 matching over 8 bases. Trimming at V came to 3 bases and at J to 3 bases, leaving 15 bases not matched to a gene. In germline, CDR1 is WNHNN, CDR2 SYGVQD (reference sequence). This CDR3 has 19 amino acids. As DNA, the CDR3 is TGCGCCAGCAGTGACGATTATAAAGGGCGGGGGGACTACACCGGGGAGCTGTTTTTT. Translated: CASSDDYKGRGDYTGELFF.

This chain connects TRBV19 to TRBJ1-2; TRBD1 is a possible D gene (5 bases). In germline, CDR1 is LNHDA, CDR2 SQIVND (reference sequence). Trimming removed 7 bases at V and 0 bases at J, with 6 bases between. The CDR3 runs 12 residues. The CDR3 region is CASTTANYGYTF. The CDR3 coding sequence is TGTGCCAGTACGACAGCTAACTATGGCTACACCTTC.